This entry is about one TCR beta chain. What it binds is unknown. This CDR3 region has 15 residues. V lost 5 bases to trimming and J lost 5 bases, with 16 bases between them. Per germline, CDR1 LNHDA and CDR2 SQIVND (reference sequence). PCR amplification relied on 60 Vbeta primers (plus 13 Jbeta primers). The method was immunoSEQ multiplex PCR; TCRdb's version includes in-frame clones alone and lacks a portion of them. The table lists around 140,000 clones, roughly 80% of them singletons, with around 4.4% in the top ten. The data were taken from a study of cytomegalovirus exposure and HLA in healthy donors. General study results and limits: Follow-up analysis seemed to connect common viral pathogens with several of the most significant clusters identified. The authors listed around 150 TCR beta chains as cytomegalovirus-associated. An ancestry cluster, one associated with Asian ancestry, reportedly showed fewer N-insertions than the approximately 660-donor mean in a later analysis.

The specimen sequenced was PBMCs. The sequence came from a middle-aged man in good health and CMV-seronegative. This sequence joins TRBV19 and TRBJ1-5; D is perhaps TRBD1 (5 bases). CDR3 sequence: CASSPPRGGDQPQHF. The DNA for the CDR3 is TGTGCCAGTAGTCCCCCTCGGGGGGGGGATCAGCCCCAGCATTTT.